A selection of T cell receptor beta chains follows, all from one sample in a study of cytomegalovirus exposure and HLA in healthy donors. Some clones are missing from TCRdb's copy, which holds only in-frame ones; the method was immunoSEQ multiplex PCR. The data contain 100,000 to 150,000 clones, around 69% of them seen just once; the ten biggest clones take up roughly 2.7%. Sequenced: PBMCs. The receptors stem from a human donor in good health. Both conserved end residues are part of each CDR3. The D gene is left open where the match is weak. Size is omitted from some rows. Given values are once, few, many or a class for expanded clones.

D gene	V gene	clone size	J gene	CDR3 DNA	CDR3 protein
TRBD1	TRBV19	-	TRBJ2-1	TGTGCCAGTAGCCAACAGGGGATCTCCTACAATGAGCAGTTCTTC	CASSQQGISYNEQFF
TRBD1	TRBV7-9	-	TRBJ1-2	TGTTCCAGCAGTTCGGGACAGGGGGCTAAAGGCTACACCTTC	CSSSSGQGAKGYTF
TRBD2	TRBV18	-	TRBJ2-2	TGTGCCAGCTCACCACCGGGACTAGCGATCCCCGGGGAGCTGTTTTTT	CASSPPGLAIPGELFF
TRBD2	TRBV5-4	-	TRBJ2-7	TGTGCCAGCAGCTTGGCCAGCGGGAGGGCCTACGAGCAGTACTTC	CASSLASGRAYEQYF
-	TRBV9	-	TRBJ2-6	TGTGCCAGCAGCGCCCAGCTACGGGGTTCCGGGGCCAACGTCCTGACTTTC	CASSAQLRGSGANVLTF
TRBD1	TRBV15	-	TRBJ2-7	TGTGCCACCAGCAGAGATCGGGTACAGGGGGCCCACGAGCAGTACTTC	CATSRDRVQGAHEQYF
TRBD1	TRBV30	-	TRBJ2-1	TGTGCCTGGCAACTCCAGGGGGCCCTCTACAATGAGCAGTTCTTC	CAWQLQGALYNEQFF
TRBD1	TRBV28	-	TRBJ2-4	TGTGCCAGCAGTGGACCGACAGGGGGCGCAAACATTCAGTACTTC	CASSGPTGGANIQYF
TRBD2	TRBV5-4	-	TRBJ2-7	TGTGCCAGCAGCCGGGGACTAGCGGGGACAAACGAGCAGTACTTC	CASSRGLAGTNEQYF
-	TRBV9	few	TRBJ2-7	TGTGCCAGCAGCGTAGGGCTTTCGGACAACTCCTTTTCTTACGAGCAGTACTTC	CASSVGLSDNSFSYEQYF
TRBD1	TRBV27	-	TRBJ1-4	TGTGCCAGCAGAGGGACAGGGTTAACCTCCAGGACTAATGAAAAACTGTTTTTT	CASRGTGLTSRTNEKLFF
TRBD2	TRBV9	-	TRBJ2-3	TGTGCCAGCAGCGCCCGAGGGGGGACTAGCGGGGGGGCAGCAGATACGCAGTATTTT	CASSARGGTSGGAADTQYF
-	TRBV4-3	-	TRBJ2-1	TGCGCCAGCAGCCAAGATACCGCCCGGGAGCAGTTCTTC	CASSQDTAREQFF
TRBD1	TRBV29-1	-	TRBJ2-1	TGCAGCGTTGAAGCTCTTAAGACAGGGTGGGACAATGAGCAGTTCTTC	CSVEALKTGWDNEQFF
TRBD1	TRBV6-6	-	TRBJ1-4	TGTGCCAGCAGTTACTCACCCGGACAGGGAGAAAAACTGTTTTTT	CASSYSPGQGEKLFF
-	TRBV4-1	-	TRBJ1-2	TGCGCCAGCAGCCCCCCTGGGGAGGGGTATGGCTACACCTTC	CASSPPGEGYGYTF
TRBD2	TRBV6-5	few	TRBJ2-3	TGTGCCAGCTCTAGCGGGGGCGGTCACACAGATACGCAGTATTTT	CASSSGGGHTDTQYF
-	TRBV9	few	TRBJ1-6	TGTGCCAGCAGCGTAGGAGGTAATTCACCCCTCCACTTT	CASSVGGNSPLHF
TRBD1	TRBV28	-	TRBJ2-5	TGTGCCAGCAGCGTAAGGGACAGGGTTCGAGAGACCCAGTACTTC	CASSVRDRVRETQYF
TRBD2	TRBV27	-	TRBJ2-1	TGTGCCAGCAGTCCCCGCGGGAGCCTCTACAATGAGCAGTTCTTC	CASSPRGSLYNEQFF
-	TRBV6-1	-	TRBJ1-5	TGTGCCAGCAGTGAAATGCAGGGTAGAGTCAATCAGCCCCAGCATTTT	CASSEMQGRVNQPQHF
-	TRBV20-1	-	TRBJ1-1	TGCAGTGCTAAGGAGAGAAGTGAAGCTTTCTTT	CSAKERSEAFF
TRBD2	TRBV19	once	TRBJ2-1	TGTGCCAGTACCATGGGACTACCCACGAATGAGCAGTTCTTC	CASTMGLPTNEQFF
TRBD2	TRBV19	-	TRBJ2-7	TGTGCCAGTAGCGGAGGGGCGACTAGCCCAGGCTACGAGCAGTACTTC	CASSGGATSPGYEQYF
TRBD1	TRBV7-2	-	TRBJ1-2	TGTGCCAGCAGCCCAGGACAGGTCATTTACTATGGCTACACCTTC	CASSPGQVIYYGYTF
TRBD2	TRBV9	few	TRBJ2-7	TGTGCCAGCAGCGGCGGGGGTGGGTGGGGGAACTACGAGCAGTACTTC	CASSGGGGWGNYEQYF
-	TRBV7-6	-	TRBJ2-3	TGTGCCAGCAGCTTAGCAAGACTAGATGGCACAGATACGCAGTATTTT	CASSLARLDGTDTQYF
TRBD2	TRBV6-5	few	TRBJ2-5	TGTGCCAGCAGGCGCGACGGGGGGGCCCCAGAGACCCAGTACTTC	CASRRDGGAPETQYF
-	TRBV5-1	-	TRBJ2-7	TGCGCCAGCAGCTTGAGTGACGAGGGTGGCGAGCAGTACTTC	CASSLSDEGGEQYF
TRBD2	TRBV4-3	-	TRBJ2-7	TGCGCCAGCAGCCAAGGCGGGGGGGGGACCTACGAGCAGTACTTC	CASSQGGGGTYEQYF
TRBD1	TRBV30	-	TRBJ2-7	TGTGCCTGGAGTGTCCGTGACAGGGGTCGATACGACGAGCAGTACTTC	CAWSVRDRGRYDEQYF
TRBD2	TRBV7-2	once	TRBJ2-7	TGTGCCAGCAGCTTAGGACCGGGGGGTTACGAGCAGTACTTC	CASSLGPGGYEQYF
-	TRBV30	-	TRBJ2-5	TGTGCCTGGAGTGTCCCCCCGGGAGAGACCCAGTACTTC	CAWSVPPGETQYF
-	TRBV14	-	TRBJ2-7	TGTGCCAGCAGCCAAGAAAGAGGGTTGGGCGAGCAGTACTTC	CASSQERGLGEQYF
TRBD1	TRBV7-2	-	TRBJ1-6	TGTGCCAGCAGCCCCGGGACAGTCGGTTCACCCCTCCACTTT	CASSPGTVGSPLHF
TRBD1	TRBV30	-	TRBJ1-1	TGTGCCTGGACCCTGACAGGGGGAACTGAAGCTTTCTTT	CAWTLTGGTEAFF
-	TRBV16	-	TRBJ1-5	TGTGCCAGCAGCCGGGGACGAGGGGGACATCAGCCCCAGCATTTT	CASSRGRGGHQPQHF
-	TRBV5-6	few	TRBJ1-1	TGTGCCAGCAGCCAGGGAAGGACACCGAACACTGAAGCTTTCTTT	CASSQGRTPNTEAFF
TRBD1	TRBV7-3	few	TRBJ2-7	TGTGCCAGGGGACAGGAAACCTACGAGCAGTACTTC	CARGQETYEQYF
TRBD1	TRBV7-9	-	TRBJ1-2	TGTGCCAGTTCAGGGGGGAATTATGGCTACACCTTC	CASSGGNYGYTF
-	TRBV29-1	-	TRBJ1-4	TGCAGCGTAAAAAGGGGGATGGGGTATAATGAAAAACTGTTTTTT	CSVKRGMGYNEKLFF
-	TRBV6-1	-	TRBJ2-7	TGTGCCAGCAGTGCCGGCTCCTACGAGCAGTACTTC	CASSAGSYEQYF
TRBD1	TRBV9	-	TRBJ2-7	TGTGCCAGCAGTCGGACAGGGGGCTTTGGGGACGAGCAGTACTTC	CASSRTGGFGDEQYF
-	TRBV28	-	TRBJ1-5	TGTGCCAGCAGTTTCGACGGGGAAAGCAATCAGCCCCAGCATTTT	CASSFDGESNQPQHF
-	TRBV7-9	once	TRBJ1-1	TGTGCCAGCAGCTTCAGGACATTGAACACTGAAGCTTTCTTT	CASSFRTLNTEAFF
TRBD2	TRBV2	-	TRBJ2-1	TGTGCCAGCAGTGAACTAGCGGGAAACTACAATGAGCAGTTCTTC	CASSELAGNYNEQFF
TRBD1	TRBV16	-	TRBJ1-2	TGTGCCAGCAGCCTCCAGGACAGGGGGCACGGCTACACCTTC	CASSLQDRGHGYTF
-	TRBV5-4	-	TRBJ2-1	TGTGCCAGCAGCCCAGAACCAAACTCCTACAATGAGCAGTTCTTC	CASSPEPNSYNEQFF
-	TRBV7-9	once	TRBJ1-2	TGTGCCAGCAGCTTGGTCCTAGGCAGGGGTGGCTACACCTTC	CASSLVLGRGGYTF
-	TRBV27	-	TRBJ2-3	TGTGCCAGCAGTTTCCCAGACAGAGCAACGCAGTATTTT	CASSFPDRATQYF